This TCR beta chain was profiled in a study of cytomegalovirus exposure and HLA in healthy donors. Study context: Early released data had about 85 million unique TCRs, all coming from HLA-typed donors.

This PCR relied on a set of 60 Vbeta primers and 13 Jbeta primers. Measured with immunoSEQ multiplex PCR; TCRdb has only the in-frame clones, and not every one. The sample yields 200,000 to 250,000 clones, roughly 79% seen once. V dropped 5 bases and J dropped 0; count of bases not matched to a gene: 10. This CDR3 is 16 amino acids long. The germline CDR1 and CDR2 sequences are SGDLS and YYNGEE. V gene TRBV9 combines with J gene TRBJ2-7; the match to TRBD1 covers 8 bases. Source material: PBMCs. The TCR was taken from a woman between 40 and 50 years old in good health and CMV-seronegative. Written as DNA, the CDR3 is TGTGCCAGCAGTAAATTCGCGGGACAGGCCTCCTACGAGCAGTACTTC. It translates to CASSKFAGQASYEQYF. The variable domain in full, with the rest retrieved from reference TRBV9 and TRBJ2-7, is DSGVTQTPKHLITATGQRVTLRCSPRSGDLSVYWYQQSLDQGLQFLIQYYNGEERAKGNILERFSAQQFPDLHSELNLSSLELGDSALYFCASSKFAGQASYEQYFGPGTRLTVT.